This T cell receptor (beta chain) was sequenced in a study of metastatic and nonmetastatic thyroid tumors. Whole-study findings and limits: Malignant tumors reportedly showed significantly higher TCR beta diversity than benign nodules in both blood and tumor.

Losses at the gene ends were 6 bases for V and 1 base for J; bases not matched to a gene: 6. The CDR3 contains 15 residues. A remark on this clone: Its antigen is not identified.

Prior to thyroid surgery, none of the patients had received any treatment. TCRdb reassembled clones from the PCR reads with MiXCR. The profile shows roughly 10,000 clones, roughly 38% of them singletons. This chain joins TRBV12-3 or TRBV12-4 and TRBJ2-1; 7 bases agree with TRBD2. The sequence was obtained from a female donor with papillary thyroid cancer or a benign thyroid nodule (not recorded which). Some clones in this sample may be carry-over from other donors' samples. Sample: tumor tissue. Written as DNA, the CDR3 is TGTGCCAGCAGCCCCAGGCGGGGGTCCTACAATGAGCAGTTCTTC. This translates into CASSPRRGSYNEQFF.